These 19 T cell receptor beta chains were all obtained from the same sample, sequenced in a study of OX40 agonist ivuxolimab in advanced cancers. Only in-frame clones appear in the TCRdb table, and some are missing; sequencing was by immunoSEQ multiplex PCR. The sample lists about 89,000 clones, roughly 93% occurring once. The material was CD4+ or CD8+ T cells sorted from blood, obtained in a trial of the OX40 agonist ivuxolimab. These receptor sequences come from an adult with an advanced solid tumor such as melanoma, head and neck, liver or kidney cancer.

This chain connects TRBV6-1 to TRBJ1-2; D is undetermined. Trimming removed 3 bases from V and 5 bases from J, with 10 bases in between. The germline V gene encodes CDR1 MNHNS and CDR2 SASEGT. The CDR3 spans 13 residues. DNA for the CDR3: TGTGCCAGCAGTGAGGTGGACCCTTATGGCTACACCTTC. Translating gives CASSEVDPYGYTF.

CDR3 bases: TGCGCCAGCAGCCAAGGGACAGGGGGCGTTAAAACTGAAGCTTTCTTT. This translates into CASSQGTGGVKTEAFF. The rearrangement uses TRBV4-1 and TRBJ1-1, with TRBD1 matching 11 bases. V was pared by 1 base and J by 5 bases, with 6 bases of the junction left unmatched. The CDR3 extends over 16 amino acids. Per the germline V gene, CDR1 is MGHRA and CDR2 is YSYEKL.

The genes are TRBV2 and TRBJ2-5; D perhaps matches TRBD2 (5 bases). CDR1 SNHLY and CDR2 FYNNEI come from the germline V gene. The CDR3 runs 15 residues. Trimming left V 3 bases short and J 5 bases short, with 16 bases between. CDR3 sequence: CASSDVRGGEETQYF. CDR3 in DNA: TGTGCCAGCAGTGACGTCCGGGGTGGGGAGGAGACCCAGTACTTC.

The rearrangement joins TRBV27 to TRBJ2-7; no reliable D call. The CDR3 is 13 amino acids. The germline CDR1 and CDR2 sequences are MNHEY and SMNVEV (reference sequence). Trimming cost V 0 bases and J 1 base, with 4 bases left between them. CDR3 DNA sequence: TGTGCCAGCAGTTTATCGGAGTCCTACGAGCAGTACTTC. The encoded protein is CASSLSESYEQYF.

The rearrangement links TRBV9 to TRBJ1-2; possibly TRBD1 for D (5 bases). The length of the CDR3 is 11 residues. Germline CDR1 SGDLS, CDR2 YYNGEE. V lost 4 bases and J lost 8, with 9 bases in between. CDR3 nucleotides: TGTGCCAGCAGCCTCCAGGGCGGCTACACCTTC. This codes for CASSLQGGYTF.

The count of this clone is one. The J gene is TRBJ2-7, the V gene TRBV7-2; 12 nucleotides agree with TRBD1. Germline CDR1 reads SGHTA; CDR2 reads FQGNSA. With 2 bases clipped from V and 6 bases from J, the junction kept 8 bases outside the gene matches. The CDR3 sequence is 16 residues long. For the CDR3, the DNA is TGTGCCAGCAGCTTACAAGCCGGGACAGGGGGCCGCGAGCAGTACTTC. Its protein is CASSLQAGTGGREQYF.

The V call is TRBV5-1, the J call TRBJ2-2, with 7 bases aligning to TRBD1. Germline values: CDR1 SGHRS, CDR2 YFSETQ. The CDR3 loop spans 16 amino acids. V shed 4 bases and J 5 bases; nucleotides not matched to a gene: 11. As DNA, the CDR3 is TGCGCCAGCAGCCAGGCCACGACAGGGCCAACCGGGGAGCTGTTTTTT. Residues: CASSQATTGPTGELFF.

The CDR3 region has the DNA TGCAGCGTTGAAAGACAGGGTTATAACGGTGAGCAGTACTTC. Protein sequence: CSVERQGYNGEQYF. The chain recombines TRBV29-1 with TRBJ2-7, with 7 bases lining up with TRBD1. Germline V gene lookup returns CDR1 SQVTM and CDR2 ANQGSEA. The J segment lost 7 bases and the V segment lost 2 bases, leaving 11 bases of the junction unmatched. The CDR3 length is 14 residues.

The CDR3 bases are TGTGCCAGCAGTTCCACAACCTACGAGCAGTACTTC. This codes for CASSSTTYEQYF. V and J are TRBV6-5 and TRBJ2-7, with D unclear. The V and J ends lost 4 bases and 2 bases respectively, with 6 bases between them. This CDR3 region has 12 residues. Germline CDR1 MNHEY, CDR2 SVGAGI.

The CDR3 is CASSLGTTGGVGETQYF. Written as DNA, the CDR3 is TGTGCCAGCAGCTTAGGAACCACAGGGGGCGTGGGTGAGACCCAGTACTTC. The chain employs TRBV11-2 and TRBJ2-5, with 9 bases fitting TRBD1. The length of the CDR3 is 17 residues. Germline-derived CDR1 and CDR2 are SGHAT and FQNNGV. The ends lost 1 base at V and 5 bases at J; junction bases unmatched: 11.

The chain is built from TRBV7-8 and TRBJ2-2; 9 bases align to TRBD1. Germline V gives CDR1 SGHVS, CDR2 FQNEAQ. This CDR3 spans 17 amino acids. Trimming at V came to 5 bases and at J to 0 bases, leaving 7 bases not matched to a gene. The CDR3: CASSKGQGAANTGELFF. The CDR3 coding sequence is TGTGCCAGCAGCAAGGGACAGGGAGCGGCGAACACCGGGGAGCTGTTTTTT. Using reference TRBV7-8 and TRBJ2-2 for the parts outside the CDR3, the full variable domain is GAGVSQSPRYKVAKRGQDVALRCDPISGHVSLFWYQQALGQGPEFLTYFQNEAQLDKSGLPSDRFFAERPEGSVSTLKIQRTQQEDSAVYLCASSKGQGAANTGELFFGEGSRLTVL.

The chain joins TRBV2 to TRBJ1-4, with D perhaps TRBD1 (5 bases). V was trimmed by 10 bases and J by 7 bases, leaving 16 bases between them. The CDR3 covers 13 residues. Germline loops: CDR1 SNHLY, CDR2 FYNNEI. Here the CDR3 reads CATHRDPTEKLFF. DNA of the CDR3: TGTGCCACCCACCGGGACCCTACTGAAAAACTGTTTTTT.

This clone was counted a single time. V is TRBV15 and J is TRBJ2-5; D uncertain. CDR1 and CDR2 (germline): LNHNV, YYDKDF (reference sequence). Trimming removed 0 bases at V and 2 bases at J, with 10 bases between. The CDR3 contains 15 residues. The CDR3 protein is CATSREQTVQETQYF. The CDR3 DNA reads as TGTGCCACCAGCAGAGAACAGACCGTGCAAGAGACCCAGTACTTC.

The chain is built from TRBV10-3 and TRBJ2-7; tentative D call: TRBD2 (5 bases). This CDR3 region has 12 residues. Trimming pared 10 bases from V and 4 bases from J, leaving 14 bases between. CDR1 and CDR2 (germline): ENHRY, SYGVKD. DNA of the CDR3: TGTGCCACCAGGTTCGGGGATTACGAGCAGTACTTC. Translating gives CATRFGDYEQYF.

The gene calls are TRBV7-6 and TRBJ2-1; D possibly matches TRBD1 or TRBD2 (5 bases each). V lost 3 bases and J 8 bases, leaving 14 bases between the germline ends. Germline-derived CDR1 and CDR2 are SGHVS and FNYEAQ. The CDR3 contains 14 residues. DNA of the CDR3: TGTGCCAGCAGCTTGGGGCGGGTTGTTGATGAGCAGTTCTTC. Encoded protein: CASSLGRVVDEQFF.

The sample holds one count of this clone. This chain uses TRBV30 with TRBJ2-6; D is unclear. From germline, CDR1 is GTSNPN and CDR2 SVGIG (reference sequence). The CDR3 runs to 14 residues. V was clipped by 1 base and J by 4 bases, with 8 bases between them. CDR3 in amino acids: CAWSAGPGANVLTF. For the CDR3, the DNA is TGTGCCTGGAGTGCAGGACCCGGGGCCAACGTCCTGACTTTC.

This clone is a singleton in its sample. The chain is built from TRBV7-2 and TRBJ2-7, with a possible D match to TRBD1 (5 bases). Per germline, CDR1 SGHTA and CDR2 FQGNSA. Between the trimmed V and J ends, which lost 5 bases and 2 bases, there was a span of 13 bases. There are 14 residues in the CDR3. CDR3: CASSPFGQTYEQYF. The CDR3 DNA is TGTGCCAGCAGCCCCTTCGGACAAACCTACGAGCAGTACTTC.

The CDR3 loop is CASSLARHTNTEAFF. The DNA for the CDR3 is TGTGCCAGCAGCTTAGCCCGCCACACGAACACTGAAGCTTTCTTT. V and J are TRBV7-2 and TRBJ1-1; D unresolved. The CDR3 is 15 amino acids. Germline values: CDR1 SGHTA, CDR2 FQGNSA. V was pared by 0 bases and J by 1 base, with 9 bases between.

This clone was picked up a small number of times. The chain uses TRBV6-1 and TRBJ1-2; D unresolved. CDR1 is MNHNS and CDR2 is SASEGT in the germline V gene. Trimming left V 5 bases short and J 1 base short, with 5 bases between. CDR3 length: 12 residues. CDR3 nucleotide sequence: TGTGCCAGCAGTCAGGTTAACTATGGCTACACCTTC. Translated, it gives CASSQVNYGYTF.